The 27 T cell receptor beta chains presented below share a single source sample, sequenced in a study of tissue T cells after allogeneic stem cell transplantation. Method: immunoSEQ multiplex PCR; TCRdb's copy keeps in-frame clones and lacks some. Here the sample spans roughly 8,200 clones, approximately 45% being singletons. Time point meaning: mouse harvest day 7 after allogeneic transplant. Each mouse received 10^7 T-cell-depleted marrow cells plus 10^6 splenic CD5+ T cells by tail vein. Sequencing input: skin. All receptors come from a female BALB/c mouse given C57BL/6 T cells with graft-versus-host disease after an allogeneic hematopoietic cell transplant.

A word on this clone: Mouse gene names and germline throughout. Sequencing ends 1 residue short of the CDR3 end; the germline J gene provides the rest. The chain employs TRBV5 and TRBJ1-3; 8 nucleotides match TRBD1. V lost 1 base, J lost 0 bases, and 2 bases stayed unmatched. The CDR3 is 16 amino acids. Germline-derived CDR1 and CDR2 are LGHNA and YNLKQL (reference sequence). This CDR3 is CASSQGQGNSGNTLYF. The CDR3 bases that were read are TGTGCCAGCAGCCAAGGACAGGGGAATTCTGGAAATACGCTCTAT.

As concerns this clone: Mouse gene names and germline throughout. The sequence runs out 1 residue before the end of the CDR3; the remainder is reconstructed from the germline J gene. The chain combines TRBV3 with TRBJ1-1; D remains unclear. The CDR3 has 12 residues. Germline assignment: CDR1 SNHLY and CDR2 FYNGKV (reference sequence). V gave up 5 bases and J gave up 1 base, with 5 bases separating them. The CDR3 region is CASSPGNTEVFF. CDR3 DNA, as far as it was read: TGTGCCAGCAGCCCAGGGAACACAGAAGTCTTC.

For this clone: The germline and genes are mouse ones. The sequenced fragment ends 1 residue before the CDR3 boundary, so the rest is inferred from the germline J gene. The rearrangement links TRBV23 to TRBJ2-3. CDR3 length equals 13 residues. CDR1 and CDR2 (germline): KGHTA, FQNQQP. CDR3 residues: CSSSQSGGETLYF. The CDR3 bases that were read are TGCTCCAGCAGTCAATCAGGGGGGGAAACGCTGTAT.

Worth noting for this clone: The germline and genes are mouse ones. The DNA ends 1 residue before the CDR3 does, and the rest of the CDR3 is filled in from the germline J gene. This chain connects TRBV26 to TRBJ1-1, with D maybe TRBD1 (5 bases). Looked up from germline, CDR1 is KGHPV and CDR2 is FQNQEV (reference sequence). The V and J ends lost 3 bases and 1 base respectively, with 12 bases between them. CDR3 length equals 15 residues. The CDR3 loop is CASSLRAGRNTEVFF. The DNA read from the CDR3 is TGTGCCAGCAGTCTACGGGCAGGGAGGAACACAGAAGTCTTC.

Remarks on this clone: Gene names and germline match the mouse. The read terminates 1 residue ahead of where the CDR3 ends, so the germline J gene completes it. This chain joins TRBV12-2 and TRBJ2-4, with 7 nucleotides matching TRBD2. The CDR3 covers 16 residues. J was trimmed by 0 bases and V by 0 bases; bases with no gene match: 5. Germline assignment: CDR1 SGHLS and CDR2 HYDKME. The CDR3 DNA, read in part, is TGTGCCAGCTCTCTCGAGATGGGGGGAAGTCAAAACACCTTGTAC. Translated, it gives CASSLEMGGSQNTLY. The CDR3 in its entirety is CASSLEMGGSQNTLYF.

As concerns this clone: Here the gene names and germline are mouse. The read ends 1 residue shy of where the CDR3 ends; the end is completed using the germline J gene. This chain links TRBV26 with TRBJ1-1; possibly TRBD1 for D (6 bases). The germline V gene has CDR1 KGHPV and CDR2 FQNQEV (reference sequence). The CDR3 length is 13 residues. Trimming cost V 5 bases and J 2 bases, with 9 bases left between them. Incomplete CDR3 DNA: TGTGCCAGCAGTTCAGGGGTCAACACAGAAGTCTTC. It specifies CASSSGVNTEVF. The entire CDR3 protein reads CASSSGVNTEVFF.

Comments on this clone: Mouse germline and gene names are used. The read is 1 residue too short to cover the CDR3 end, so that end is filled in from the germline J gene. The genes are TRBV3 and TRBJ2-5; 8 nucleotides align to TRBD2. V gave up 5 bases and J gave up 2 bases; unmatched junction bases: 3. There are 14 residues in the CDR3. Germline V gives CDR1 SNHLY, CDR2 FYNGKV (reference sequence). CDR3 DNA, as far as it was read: TGTGCCAGCAGCCCTCTGGGGGGCCAAGACACCCAGTAC. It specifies CASSPLGGQDTQY. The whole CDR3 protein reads CASSPLGGQDTQYF. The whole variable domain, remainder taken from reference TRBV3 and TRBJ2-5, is GPKVLQIPSHQIIDMGQMVTLNCDPVSNHLYFYWYKQILGQQMEFLVNFYNGKVMEKSKLFKDQFSVERPDGSYFTLKIQPTALEDSAVYFCASSPLGGQDTQYFGPGTRLLVL.

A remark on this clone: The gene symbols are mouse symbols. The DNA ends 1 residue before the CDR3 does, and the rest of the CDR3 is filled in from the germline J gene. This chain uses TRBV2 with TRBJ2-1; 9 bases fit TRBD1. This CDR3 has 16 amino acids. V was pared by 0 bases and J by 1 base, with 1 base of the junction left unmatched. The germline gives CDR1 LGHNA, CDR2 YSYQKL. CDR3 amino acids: CASSQEGTGNYAEQFF. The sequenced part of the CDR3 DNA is TGTGCCAGCAGCCAAGAGGGGACAGGGAACTATGCTGAGCAGTTC.

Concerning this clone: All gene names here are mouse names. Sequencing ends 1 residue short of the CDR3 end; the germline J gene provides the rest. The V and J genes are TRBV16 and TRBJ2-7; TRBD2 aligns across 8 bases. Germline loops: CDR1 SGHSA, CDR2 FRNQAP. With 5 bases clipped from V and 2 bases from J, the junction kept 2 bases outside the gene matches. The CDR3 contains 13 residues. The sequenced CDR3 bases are TGTGCAAGCAGCGTTGGGGGGGCCTATGAACAGTAC. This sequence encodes CASSVGGAYEQY. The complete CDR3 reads CASSVGGAYEQYF.

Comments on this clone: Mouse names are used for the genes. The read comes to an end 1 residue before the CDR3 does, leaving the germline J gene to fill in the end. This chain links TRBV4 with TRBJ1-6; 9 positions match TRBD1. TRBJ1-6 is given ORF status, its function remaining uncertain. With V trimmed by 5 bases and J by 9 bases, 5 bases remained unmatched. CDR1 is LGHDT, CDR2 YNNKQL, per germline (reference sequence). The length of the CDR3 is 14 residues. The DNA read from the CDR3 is TGTGCCAGCAGCGGGGACAGGGTGGTTTCGCCCCTCTAC. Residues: CASSGDRVVSPLY. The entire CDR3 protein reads CASSGDRVVSPLYF.

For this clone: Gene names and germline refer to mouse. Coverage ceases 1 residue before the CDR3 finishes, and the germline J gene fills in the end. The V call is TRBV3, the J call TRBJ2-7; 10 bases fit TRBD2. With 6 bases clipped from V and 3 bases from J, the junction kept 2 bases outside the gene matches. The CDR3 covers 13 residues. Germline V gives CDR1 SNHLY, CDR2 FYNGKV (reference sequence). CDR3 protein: CASRRTGGYEQYF. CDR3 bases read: TGTGCCAGCAGGAGGACTGGGGGCTATGAACAGTAC.

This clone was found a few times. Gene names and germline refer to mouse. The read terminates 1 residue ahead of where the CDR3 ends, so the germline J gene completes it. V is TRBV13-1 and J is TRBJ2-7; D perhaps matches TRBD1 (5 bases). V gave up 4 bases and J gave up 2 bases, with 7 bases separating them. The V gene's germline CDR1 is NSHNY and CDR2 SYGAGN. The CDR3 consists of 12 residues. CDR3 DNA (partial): TGTGCCAGCAGTCAGGGCCCCTATGAACAGTAC. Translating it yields CASSQGPYEQY. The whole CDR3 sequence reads CASSQGPYEQYF.

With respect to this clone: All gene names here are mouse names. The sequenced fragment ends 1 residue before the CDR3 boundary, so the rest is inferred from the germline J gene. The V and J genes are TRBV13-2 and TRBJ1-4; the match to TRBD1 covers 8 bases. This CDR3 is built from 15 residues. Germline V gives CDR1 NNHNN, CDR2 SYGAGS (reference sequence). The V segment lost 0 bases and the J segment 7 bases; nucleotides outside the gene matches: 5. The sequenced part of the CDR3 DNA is TGTGCCAGCGGTGATGCACCAGGGGGCAGCGAAAGATTATTT. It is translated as CASGDAPGGSERLF. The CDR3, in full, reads CASGDAPGGSERLFF.

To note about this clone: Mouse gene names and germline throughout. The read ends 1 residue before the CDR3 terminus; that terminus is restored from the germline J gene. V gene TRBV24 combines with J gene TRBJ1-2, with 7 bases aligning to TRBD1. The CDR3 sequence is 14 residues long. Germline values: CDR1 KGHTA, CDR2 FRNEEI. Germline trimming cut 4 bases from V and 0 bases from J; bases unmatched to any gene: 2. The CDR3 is CASSRGTANSDYTF. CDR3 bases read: TGTGCCAGCAGTCGCGGGACAGCAAACTCCGACTACACC.

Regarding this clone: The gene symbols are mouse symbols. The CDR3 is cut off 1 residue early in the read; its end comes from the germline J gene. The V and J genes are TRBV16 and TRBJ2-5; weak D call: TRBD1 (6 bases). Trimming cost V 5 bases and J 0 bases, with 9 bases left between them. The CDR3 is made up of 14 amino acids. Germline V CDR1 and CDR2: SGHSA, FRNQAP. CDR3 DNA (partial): TGTGCAAGCAGCCCCCAGGGGAACCAAGACACCCAGTAC. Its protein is CASSPQGNQDTQY. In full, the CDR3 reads CASSPQGNQDTQYF.

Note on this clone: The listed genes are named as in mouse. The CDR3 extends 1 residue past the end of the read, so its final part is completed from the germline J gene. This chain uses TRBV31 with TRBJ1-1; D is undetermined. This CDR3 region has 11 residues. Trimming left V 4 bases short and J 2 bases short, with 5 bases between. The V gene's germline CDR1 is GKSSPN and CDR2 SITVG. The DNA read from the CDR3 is TGTGCCTGGAAGGACAACACAGAAGTCTTC. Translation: CAWKDNTEVF. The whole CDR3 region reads CAWKDNTEVFF.

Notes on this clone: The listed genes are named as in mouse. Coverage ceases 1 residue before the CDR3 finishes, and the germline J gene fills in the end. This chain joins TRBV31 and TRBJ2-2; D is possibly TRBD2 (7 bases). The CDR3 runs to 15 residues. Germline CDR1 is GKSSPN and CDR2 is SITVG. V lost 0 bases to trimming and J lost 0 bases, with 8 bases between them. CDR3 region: CAWSLGGANTGQLYF. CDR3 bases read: TGTGCCTGGAGTCTAGGGGGGGCAAACACCGGGCAGCTCTAC. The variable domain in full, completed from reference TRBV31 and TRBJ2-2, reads AQTIHQWPVAEIKAVGSPLSLGCTIKGKSSPNLYWYWQATGGTLQQLFYSITVGQVESVVQLNLSASRPKDDQFILSTEKLLLSHSGFYLCAWSLGGANTGQLYFGEGSKLTVL.

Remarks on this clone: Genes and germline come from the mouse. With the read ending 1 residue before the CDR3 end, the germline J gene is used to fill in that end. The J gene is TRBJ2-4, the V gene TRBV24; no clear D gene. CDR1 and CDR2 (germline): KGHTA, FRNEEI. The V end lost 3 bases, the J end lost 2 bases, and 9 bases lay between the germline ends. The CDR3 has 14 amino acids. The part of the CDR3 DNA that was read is TGTGCCAGCAGTCTACGGGGATCTCAAAACACCTTGTAC. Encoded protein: CASSLRGSQNTLY. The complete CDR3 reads CASSLRGSQNTLYF.

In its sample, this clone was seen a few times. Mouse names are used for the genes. The covered CDR3 bases are TGTGCCAGCAGTATATCTGGGGGGTATGAACAGTAC. Translating gives CASSISGGYEQY. The entire CDR3 reads CASSISGGYEQYF. The V call is TRBV19, the J call TRBJ2-7, with 8 bases matching TRBD2. The sequence runs out 1 residue before the end of the CDR3; the remainder is reconstructed from the germline J gene. With V trimmed by 1 base and J by 4 bases, 1 base remained unmatched. In germline, CDR1 is FNHDT, CDR2 SITEND (reference sequence). This CDR3 is 13 amino acids long.

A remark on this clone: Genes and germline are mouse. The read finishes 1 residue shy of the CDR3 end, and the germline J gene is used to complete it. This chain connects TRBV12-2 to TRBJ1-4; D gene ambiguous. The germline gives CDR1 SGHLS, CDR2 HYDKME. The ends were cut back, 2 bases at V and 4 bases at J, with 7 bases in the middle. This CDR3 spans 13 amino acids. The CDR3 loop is CASSREFNERLFF. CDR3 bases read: TGTGCCAGCTCTCGGGAGTTCAACGAAAGATTATTT.

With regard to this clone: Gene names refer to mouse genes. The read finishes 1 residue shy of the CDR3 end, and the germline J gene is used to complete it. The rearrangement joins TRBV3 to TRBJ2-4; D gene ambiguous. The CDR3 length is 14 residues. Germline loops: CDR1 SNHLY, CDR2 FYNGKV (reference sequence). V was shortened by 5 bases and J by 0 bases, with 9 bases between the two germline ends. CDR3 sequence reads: CASSRGPSQNTLYF. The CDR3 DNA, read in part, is TGTGCCAGCAGCCGAGGGCCCAGTCAAAACACCTTGTAC.

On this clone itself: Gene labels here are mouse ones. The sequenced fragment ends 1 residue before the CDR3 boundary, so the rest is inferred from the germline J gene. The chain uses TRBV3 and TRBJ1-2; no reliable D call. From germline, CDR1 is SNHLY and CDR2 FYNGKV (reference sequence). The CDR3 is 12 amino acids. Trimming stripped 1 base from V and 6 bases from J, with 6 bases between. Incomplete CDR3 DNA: TGTGCCAGCAGCTTAGTGGGAACCGACTACACC. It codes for CASSLVGTDYT. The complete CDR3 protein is CASSLVGTDYTF.

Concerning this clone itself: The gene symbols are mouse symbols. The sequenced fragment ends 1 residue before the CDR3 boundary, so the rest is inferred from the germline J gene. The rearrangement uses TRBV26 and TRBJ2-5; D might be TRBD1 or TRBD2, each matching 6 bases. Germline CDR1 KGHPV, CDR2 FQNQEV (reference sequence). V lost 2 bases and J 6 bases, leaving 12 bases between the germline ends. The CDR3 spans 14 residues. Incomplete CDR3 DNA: TGTGCCAGCAGTCTGGTGGGGGCGAGGGACACCCAGTAC. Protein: CASSLVGARDTQY. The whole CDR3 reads CASSLVGARDTQYF.

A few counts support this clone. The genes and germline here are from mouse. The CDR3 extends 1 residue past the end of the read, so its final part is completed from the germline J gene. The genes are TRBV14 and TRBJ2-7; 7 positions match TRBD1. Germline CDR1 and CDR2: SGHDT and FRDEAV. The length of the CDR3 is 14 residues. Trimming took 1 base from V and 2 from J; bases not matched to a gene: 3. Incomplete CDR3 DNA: TGTGCCAGCAGTTTCAGGGACAGACCCTATGAACAGTAC. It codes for CASSFRDRPYEQY. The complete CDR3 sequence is CASSFRDRPYEQYF.

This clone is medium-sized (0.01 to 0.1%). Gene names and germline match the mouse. The CDR3 reads CASSDKNTLYF. The CDR3 bases that were read are TGTGCCAGCAGTGACAAAAACACCTTGTAC. The chain couples TRBV13-3 to TRBJ2-4; unclear D gene. Read sequence stops 1 residue before the CDR3 end, and the germline J gene provides the missing end. V lost 2 bases to trimming and J lost 4 bases, with 2 bases between them. The germline V gene has CDR1 NNHDY and CDR2 SYVADS. CDR3 size: 11 residues.

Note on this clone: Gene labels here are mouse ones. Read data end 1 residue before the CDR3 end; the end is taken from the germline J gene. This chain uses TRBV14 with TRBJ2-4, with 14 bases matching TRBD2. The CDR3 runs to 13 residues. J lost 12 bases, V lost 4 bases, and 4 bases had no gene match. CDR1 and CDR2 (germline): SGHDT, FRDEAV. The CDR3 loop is CASSHGTGGALYF. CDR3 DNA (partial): TGTGCCAGCAGTCACGGGACTGGGGGGGCTTTGTAC.

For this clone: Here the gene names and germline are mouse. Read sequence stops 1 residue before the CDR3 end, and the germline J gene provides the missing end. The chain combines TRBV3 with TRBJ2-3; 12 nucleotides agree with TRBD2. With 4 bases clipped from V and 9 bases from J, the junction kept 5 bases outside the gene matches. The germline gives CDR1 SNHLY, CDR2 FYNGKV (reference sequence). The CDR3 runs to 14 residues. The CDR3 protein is CASSSDWGGGTLYF. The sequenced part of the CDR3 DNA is TGTGCCAGCAGCTCAGACTGGGGGGGCGGGACGCTGTAT.